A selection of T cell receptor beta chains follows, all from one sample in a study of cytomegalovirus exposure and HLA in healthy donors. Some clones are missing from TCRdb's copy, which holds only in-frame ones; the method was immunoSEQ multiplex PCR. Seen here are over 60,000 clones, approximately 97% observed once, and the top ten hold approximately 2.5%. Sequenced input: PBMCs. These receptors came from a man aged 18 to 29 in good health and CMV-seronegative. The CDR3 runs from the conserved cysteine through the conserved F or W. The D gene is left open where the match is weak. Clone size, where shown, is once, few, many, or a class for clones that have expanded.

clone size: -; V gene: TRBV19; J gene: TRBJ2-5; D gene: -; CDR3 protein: CASSIGGYPGETQYF; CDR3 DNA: TGTGCCAGTAGTATTGGGGGGTACCCTGGAGAGACCCAGTACTTC
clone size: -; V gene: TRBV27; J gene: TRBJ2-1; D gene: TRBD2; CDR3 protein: CASSLISGIYNEQFF; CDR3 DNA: TGTGCCAGCAGTTTAATTAGCGGGATCTACAATGAGCAGTTCTTC
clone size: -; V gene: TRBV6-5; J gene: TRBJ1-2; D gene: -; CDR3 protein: CASSETVGYGYTF; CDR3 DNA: TGTGCCAGCAGTGAAACCGTCGGCTATGGCTACACCTTC
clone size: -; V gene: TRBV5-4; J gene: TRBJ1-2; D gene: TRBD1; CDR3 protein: CASSSPGQGEGGYTF; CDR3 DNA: TGTGCCAGCAGCTCCCCCGGGCAGGGGGAAGGTGGCTACACCTTC
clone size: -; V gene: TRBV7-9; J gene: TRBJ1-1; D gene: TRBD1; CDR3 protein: CASSTGDFWDSNMNTEAFF; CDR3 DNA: TGTGCCAGCAGCACAGGGGATTTTTGGGACAGCAACATGAACACTGAAGCTTTCTTT
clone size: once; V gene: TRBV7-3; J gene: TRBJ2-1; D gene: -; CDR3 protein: CASSLNGGASSYNEQFF; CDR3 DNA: TGTGCCAGCAGCCTCAACGGAGGGGCGAGCTCCTACAATGAGCAGTTCTTC
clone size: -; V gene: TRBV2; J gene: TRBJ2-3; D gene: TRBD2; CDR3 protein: CASRILSGRTEDTQYF; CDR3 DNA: TGTGCCAGCAGGATACTAAGCGGGAGGACGGAGGATACGCAGTATTTT
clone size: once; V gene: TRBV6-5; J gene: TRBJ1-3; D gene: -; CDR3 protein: CASSYSRTSGNTIYF; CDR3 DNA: TGTGCCAGCAGTTACTCGCGTACTTCTGGAAACACCATATATTTT
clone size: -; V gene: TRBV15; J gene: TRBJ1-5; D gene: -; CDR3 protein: CATSRAQGNEPQHF; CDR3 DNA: TGTGCCACCAGCAGAGCCCAGGGTAATGAGCCCCAGCATTTT
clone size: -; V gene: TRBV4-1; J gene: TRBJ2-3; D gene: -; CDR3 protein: CASSQRSDRATDTQYF; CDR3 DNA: TGCGCCAGCAGCCAAAGGTCAGACAGAGCCACAGATACGCAGTATTTT
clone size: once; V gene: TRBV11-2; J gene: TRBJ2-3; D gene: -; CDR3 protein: CASSLLLEVTQYF; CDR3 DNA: TGTGCCAGCAGCTTACTCCTCGAGGTTACGCAGTATTTT
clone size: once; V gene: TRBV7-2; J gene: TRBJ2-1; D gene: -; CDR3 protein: CASSYPISGELSYNEQFF; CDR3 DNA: TGTGCCAGCAGCTACCCGATCTCGGGGGAACTCTCCTACAATGAGCAGTTCTTC
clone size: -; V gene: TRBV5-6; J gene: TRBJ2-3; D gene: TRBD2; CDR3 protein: CASSLDGGGTDTQYF; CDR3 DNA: TGTGCCAGCAGCTTGGATGGGGGGGGCACAGATACGCAGTATTTT
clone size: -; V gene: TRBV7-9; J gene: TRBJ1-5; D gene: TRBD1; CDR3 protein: CASSRQGDNQPQHF; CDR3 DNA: TGTGCCAGCAGTCGACAGGGGGACAATCAGCCCCAGCATTTT
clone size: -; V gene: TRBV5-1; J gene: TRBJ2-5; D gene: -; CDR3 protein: CASSPLPGGQETQYF; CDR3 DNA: TGCGCCAGCAGCCCACTTCCGGGTGGCCAAGAGACCCAGTACTTC
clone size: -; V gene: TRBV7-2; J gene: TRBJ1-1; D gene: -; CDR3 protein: CASSLAFRADTEAFF; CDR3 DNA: TGTGCCAGCAGCTTAGCGTTCAGGGCCGACACTGAAGCTTTCTTT
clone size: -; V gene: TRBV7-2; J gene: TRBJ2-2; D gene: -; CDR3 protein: CASSLAQFTGELFF; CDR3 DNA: TGTGCCAGCAGCTTAGCCCAATTCACCGGGGAGCTGTTTTTT
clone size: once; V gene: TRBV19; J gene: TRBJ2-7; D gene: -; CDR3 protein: CASSIGYSNEQYF; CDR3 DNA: TGTGCCAGTAGTATAGGGTATAGTAACGAGCAGTACTTC
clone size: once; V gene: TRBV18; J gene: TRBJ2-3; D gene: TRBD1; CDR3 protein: CASSPGQGEADTQYF; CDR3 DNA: TGTGCCAGCTCACCAGGACAGGGAGAGGCAGATACGCAGTATTTT
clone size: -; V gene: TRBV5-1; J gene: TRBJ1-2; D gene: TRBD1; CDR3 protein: CASSLGTGDPYGYTF; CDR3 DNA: TGCGCCAGCAGCCTTGGGACAGGGGACCCCTATGGCTACACCTTC
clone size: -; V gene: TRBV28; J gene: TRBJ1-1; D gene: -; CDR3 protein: CASSSRGTRVRTEAFF; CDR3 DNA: TGTGCCAGCAGTTCTCGGGGGACCAGGGTAAGAACTGAAGCTTTCTTT
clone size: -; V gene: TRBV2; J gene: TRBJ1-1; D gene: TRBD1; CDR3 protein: CASSWDRVLSRTEAFF; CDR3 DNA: TGTGCCAGCAGCTGGGACAGGGTTCTTTCGCGCACTGAAGCTTTCTTT
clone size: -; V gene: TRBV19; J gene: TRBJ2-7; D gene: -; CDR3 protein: CASSIADSWSEQYF; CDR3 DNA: TGTGCCAGTAGTATAGCAGATAGCTGGAGTGAGCAGTACTTC
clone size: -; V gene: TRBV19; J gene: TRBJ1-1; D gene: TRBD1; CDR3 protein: CASSIASRQGLTEAFF; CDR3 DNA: TGTGCCAGTAGTATAGCTTCGAGACAGGGGCTCACTGAAGCTTTCTTT
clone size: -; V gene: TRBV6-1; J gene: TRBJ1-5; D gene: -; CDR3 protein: CASSEAYGGRQPQHF; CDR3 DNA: TGTGCCAGCAGTGAAGCCTACGGGGGTAGGCAGCCCCAGCATTTT
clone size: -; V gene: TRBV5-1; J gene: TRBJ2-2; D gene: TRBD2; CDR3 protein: CASSLASAGETGELFF; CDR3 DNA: TGCGCCAGCAGCTTGGCCTCAGCGGGAGAGACCGGGGAGCTGTTTTTT
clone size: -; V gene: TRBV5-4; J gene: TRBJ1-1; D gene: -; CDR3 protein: CASSFGGRNTEAFF; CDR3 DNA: TGTGCCAGCAGCTTCGGCGGCCGGAACACTGAAGCTTTCTTT
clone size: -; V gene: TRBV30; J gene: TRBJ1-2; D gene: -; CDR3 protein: CAWSVRGTGGYTF; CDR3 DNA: TGTGCCTGGAGTGTACGTGGTACAGGGGGCTACACCTTC
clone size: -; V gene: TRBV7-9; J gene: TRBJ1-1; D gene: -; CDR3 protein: CASSLTAAEAFF; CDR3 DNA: TGTGCCAGCAGCTTGACGGCGGCTGAAGCTTTCTTT
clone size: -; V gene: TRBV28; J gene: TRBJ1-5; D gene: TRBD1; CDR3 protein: CASSDTGEHQPQHF; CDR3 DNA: TGTGCCAGCAGTGACACAGGGGAGCATCAGCCCCAGCATTTT
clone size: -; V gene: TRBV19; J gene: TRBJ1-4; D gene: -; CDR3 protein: CASQQGRGDEKLFF; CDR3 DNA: TGTGCCAGCCAACAGGGAAGAGGAGATGAAAAACTGTTTTTT
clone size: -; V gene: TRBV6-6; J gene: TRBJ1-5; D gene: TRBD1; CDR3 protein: CASSYAGGGNQPQHF; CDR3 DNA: TGTGCCAGCAGTTACGCAGGGGGCGGCAATCAGCCCCAGCATTTT
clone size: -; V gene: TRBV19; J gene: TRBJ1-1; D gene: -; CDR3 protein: CASTPATLNTEAFF; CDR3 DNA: TGTGCCAGTACCCCAGCGACGTTGAACACTGAAGCTTTCTTT
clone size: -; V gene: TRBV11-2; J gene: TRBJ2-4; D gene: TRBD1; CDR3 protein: CASRAGTENIQYF; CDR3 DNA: TGTGCCAGCAGAGCCGGGACAGAAAACATTCAGTACTTC
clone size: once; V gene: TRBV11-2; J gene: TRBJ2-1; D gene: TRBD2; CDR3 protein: CASSLEREYNEQFF; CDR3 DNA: TGTGCCAGCAGCTTGGAGCGGGAGTACAATGAGCAGTTCTTC
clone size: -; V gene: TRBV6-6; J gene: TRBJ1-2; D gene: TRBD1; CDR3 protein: CASSYSSGGYGYTF; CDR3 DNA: TGTGCCAGCAGTTACTCATCAGGGGGGTATGGCTACACCTTC
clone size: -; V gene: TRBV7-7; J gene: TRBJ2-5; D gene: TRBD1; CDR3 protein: CASSPGTGGETQYF; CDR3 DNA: TGTGCTAGCAGCCCTGGGACAGGGGGAGAGACCCAGTACTTC
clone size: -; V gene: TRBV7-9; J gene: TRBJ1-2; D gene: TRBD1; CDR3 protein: CASSLARDRGPGGYTF; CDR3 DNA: TGTGCCAGCAGCTTAGCCCGGGACAGGGGGCCTGGTGGCTACACCTTC
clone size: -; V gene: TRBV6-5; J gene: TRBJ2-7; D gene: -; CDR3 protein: CASSPQGGITYEQYF; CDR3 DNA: TGTGCCAGCAGCCCCCAGGGTGGGATTACCTACGAGCAGTACTTC
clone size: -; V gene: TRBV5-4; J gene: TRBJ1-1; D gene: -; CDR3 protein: CASSLRAGAGNTEAFF; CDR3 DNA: TGTGCCAGCAGCTTGCGGGCAGGGGCGGGGAACACTGAAGCTTTCTTT
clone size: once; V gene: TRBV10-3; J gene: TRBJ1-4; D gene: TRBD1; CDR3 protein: CAISESRGQGEKLFF; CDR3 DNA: TGTGCCATCAGTGAGTCGAGGGGGCAGGGTGAAAAACTGTTTTTT
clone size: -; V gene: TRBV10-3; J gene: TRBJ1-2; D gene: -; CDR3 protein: CAISESVLFNYGYTF; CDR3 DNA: TGTGCCATCAGTGAGTCGGTACTGTTTAACTATGGCTACACCTTC